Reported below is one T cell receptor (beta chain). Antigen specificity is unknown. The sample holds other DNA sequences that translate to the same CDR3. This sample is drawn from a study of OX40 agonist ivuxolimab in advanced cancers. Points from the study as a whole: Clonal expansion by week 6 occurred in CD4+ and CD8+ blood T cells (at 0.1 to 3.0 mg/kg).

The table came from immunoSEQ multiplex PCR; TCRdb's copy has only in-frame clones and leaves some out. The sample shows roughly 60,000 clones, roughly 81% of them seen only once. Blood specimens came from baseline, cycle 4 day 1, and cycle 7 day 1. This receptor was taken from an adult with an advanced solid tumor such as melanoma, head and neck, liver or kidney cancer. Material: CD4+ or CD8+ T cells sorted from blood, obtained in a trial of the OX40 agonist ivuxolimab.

CDR3 sequence reads: CASSLGRGNTEAFF. As DNA, the CDR3 is TGTGCCAGCAGCTTAGGAAGAGGGAACACTGAAGCTTTCTTT. The rearrangement joins TRBV7-2 to TRBJ1-1; D is ambiguous. Germline V CDR1 and CDR2: SGHTA, FQGNSA. This CDR3 has 14 residues. Trimming pared 1 base from V and 1 base from J, leaving 7 bases between.